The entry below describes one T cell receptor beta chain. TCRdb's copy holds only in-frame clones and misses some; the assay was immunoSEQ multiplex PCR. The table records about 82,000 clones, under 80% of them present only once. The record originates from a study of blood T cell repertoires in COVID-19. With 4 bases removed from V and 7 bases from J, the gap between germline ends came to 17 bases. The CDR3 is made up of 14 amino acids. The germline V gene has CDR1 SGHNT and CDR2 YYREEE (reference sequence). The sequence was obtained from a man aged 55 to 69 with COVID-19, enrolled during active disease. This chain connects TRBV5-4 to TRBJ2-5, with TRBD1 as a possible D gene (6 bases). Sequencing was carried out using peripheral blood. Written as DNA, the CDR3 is TGTGCCAGCAGCCAACAGGGTTGGCGAGGGACCCAGTACTTC. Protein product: CASSQQGWRGTQYF.